This T cell receptor (beta chain) was identified in a study of CD8+ T cells in alopecia areata. Reverse transcribed after extraction, RNA yielded cDNA as the sequencing template. Generated by immunoSEQ multiplex PCR, the TCRdb table keeps only in-frame clones and is missing some. Of 140,000 to 150,000 clones listed, 40% to 65% are singletons. The CDR3 is 12 residues long. CDR1 and CDR2 from the germline V gene are SGHRS and YFSETQ. Trimming shortened V by 3 bases and J by 4 bases, and 8 bases separated the two germline ends. V gene TRBV5-1 combines with J gene TRBJ2-7; weak D call: TRBD1 (5 bases). Sequencing used CD4+ T cells sorted from blood, obtained at week 0. This TCR derives from a human donor with alopecia areata. The CDR3 bases are TGCGCCAGCAGCTCAGGGATGTACGAGCAGTACTTC. It translates to CASSSGMYEQYF.